This entry concerns a single T cell receptor (beta chain). The antigen remains undetermined. This entry belongs to a study of monozygotic twins with inflammatory bowel disease. This CDR3 has 14 residues. CDR1 SGDLS and CDR2 YYNGEE come from the germline V gene. Study results and limitations: Healthy co-twins, by inverse Simpson, had higher TCRbeta diversity than their siblings with IBD.

The team made cDNA by running eight separate reactions for each sample. TCRdb reprocessed the 5' RACE reads, with one entry per CDR3 protein and no DNA. In total, the table holds 150,000 to 200,000 distinct CDR3 sequences. Input material: blood. The genes are TRBV9 and TRBJ1-6; lacking DNA, the TRBD1 call made by TCRdb goes unchecked. The sequence derives from a human donor with ulcerative colitis or Crohn's disease, or a healthy co-twin of an affected twin (not recorded which). The chain's CDR3 is CASSVYEGGSPLHF. Complete variable domain (other parts from reference TRBV9 and TRBJ1-6): DSGVTQTPKHLITATGQRVTLRCSPRSGDLSVYWYQQSLDQGLQFLIQYYNGEERAKGNILERFSAQQFPDLHSELNLSSLELGDSALYFCASSVYEGGSPLHFGNGTRLTVT.